The T cell receptor (beta chain) under discussion was sequenced for a study of Ad26.COV2.S vaccination and SARS-CoV-2 variants. For the study at large: The vaccine Ad26.COV2.S was put into the muscle once, or twice with 56 days between.

The CDR3 is made up of 16 amino acids. V lost 0 bases and J 8 bases, leaving 16 bases between the germline ends. The germline V gene encodes CDR1 LGHNA and CDR2 YNFKEQ. Sequencing used immunoSEQ multiplex PCR; TCRdb keeps in-frame clones, though not all of them. The sample has 350,000 to 600,000 clones, roughly nine tenths seen once. Of note for this clone: Antigen specificity is unknown.

General observations from the study: Compared with placebo recipients, vaccine recipients had higher spike-specific TCR breadth.

Described treatment: around 19 received Ad26.COV2.S at low or high dose, single or two shots; a few received placebo; per-sample allocation not given. Vaccine and placebo recipients were sampled on day 63 after the first injection. The receptor was derived from a person between 18 and 65 years old who received the Ad26.COV2.S COVID-19 vaccine or a placebo. The input for sequencing was peripheral blood, taken in a trial of Ad26.COV2.S vaccine versus placebo. The chain recombines TRBV4-2 with TRBJ2-2, with D possibly TRBD2 on 6 matching bases. The CDR3 loop is CASSQDTSGGAGELFF. The CDR3 DNA is TGTGCCAGCAGCCAAGATACGTCCGGGGGAGCGGGGGAGCTGTTTTTT.